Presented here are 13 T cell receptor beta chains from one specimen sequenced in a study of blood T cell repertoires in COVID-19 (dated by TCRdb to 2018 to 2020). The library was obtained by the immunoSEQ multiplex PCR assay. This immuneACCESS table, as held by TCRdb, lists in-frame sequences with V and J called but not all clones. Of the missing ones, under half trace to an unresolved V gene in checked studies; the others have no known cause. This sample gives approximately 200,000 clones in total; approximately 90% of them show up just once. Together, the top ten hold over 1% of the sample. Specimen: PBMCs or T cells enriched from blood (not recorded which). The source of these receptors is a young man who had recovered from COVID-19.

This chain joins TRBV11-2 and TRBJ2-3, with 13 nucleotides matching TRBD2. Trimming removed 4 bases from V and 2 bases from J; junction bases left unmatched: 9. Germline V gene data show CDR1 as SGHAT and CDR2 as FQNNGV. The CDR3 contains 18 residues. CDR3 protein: CASSSGLAGERLTDTQYF. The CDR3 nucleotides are TGTGCCAGCAGCTCAGGACTAGCGGGAGAGCGCCTCACAGATACGCAGTATTTT.

CDR3 protein: CASSQVVAYYGYTF. The CDR3 DNA reads as TGCGCCAGCAGCCAAGTAGTCGCCTACTATGGCTACACCTTC. V gene TRBV4-1 combines with J gene TRBJ1-2; D not resolved. From germline, CDR1 is MGHRA and CDR2 YSYEKL. Trimming cost V 1 base and J 3 bases, with 9 bases left between them. The CDR3 length is 14 residues.

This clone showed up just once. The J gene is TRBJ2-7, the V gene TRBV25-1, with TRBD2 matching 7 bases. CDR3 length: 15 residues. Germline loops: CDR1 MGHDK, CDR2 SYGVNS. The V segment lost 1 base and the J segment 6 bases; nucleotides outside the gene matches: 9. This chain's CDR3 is CASSEFEGGPREQYF. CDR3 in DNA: TGTGCCAGCAGTGAATTCGAGGGAGGGCCTCGCGAGCAGTACTTC.

The CDR3 DNA reads TGCAGCGTTGAAGGGACTGTTGCTAACTATGGCTACACCTTC. Encoded protein: CSVEGTVANYGYTF. The gene calls are TRBV29-1 and TRBJ1-2; D uncertain. Trimming took off 1 base at V and 0 bases at J, with 9 bases between the two ends. The CDR3 consists of 14 residues. Looked up from germline, CDR1 is SQVTM and CDR2 is ANQGSEA. The full variable domain, in which reference TRBV29-1 and TRBJ1-2 provide the parts outside the CDR3, is SAVISQKPSRDICQRGTSLTIQCQVDSQVTMMFWYRQQPGQSLTLIATANQGSEATYESGFVIDKFPISRPNLTFSTLTVSNMSPEDSSIYLCSVEGTVANYGYTFGSGTRLTVV.

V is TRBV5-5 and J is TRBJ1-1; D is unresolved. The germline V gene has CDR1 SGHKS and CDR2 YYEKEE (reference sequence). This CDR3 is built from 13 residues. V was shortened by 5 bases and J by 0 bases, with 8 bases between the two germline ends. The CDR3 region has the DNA TGTGCCAGCAGTCGGTCCGTGAACACTGAAGCTTTCTTT. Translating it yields CASSRSVNTEAFF.

This CDR3 is CASSVDYQQFF. The DNA of the CDR3 is TGCGCCAGCAGCGTGGACTATCAACAGTTCTTC. The chain uses TRBV5-1 and TRBJ2-1; D possibly corresponds to TRBD2 (6 bases). V lost 4 bases and J lost 13, with 12 bases in between. The CDR3 has 11 residues. Germline assignment: CDR1 SGHRS and CDR2 YFSETQ.

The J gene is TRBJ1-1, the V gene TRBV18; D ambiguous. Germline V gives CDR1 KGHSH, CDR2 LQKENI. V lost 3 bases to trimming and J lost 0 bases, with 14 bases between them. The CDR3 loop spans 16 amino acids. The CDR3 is CASSPSFFTMNTEAFF. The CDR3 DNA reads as TGTGCCAGCTCACCCTCGTTTTTCACAATGAACACTGAAGCTTTCTTT.

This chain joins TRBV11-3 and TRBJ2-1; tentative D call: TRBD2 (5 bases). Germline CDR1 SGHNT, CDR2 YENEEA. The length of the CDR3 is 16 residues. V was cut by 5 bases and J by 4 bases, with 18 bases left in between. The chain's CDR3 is CASSVKTGSQYNEQFF. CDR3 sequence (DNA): TGTGCCAGCAGCGTCAAGACTGGGAGCCAGTACAATGAGCAGTTCTTC. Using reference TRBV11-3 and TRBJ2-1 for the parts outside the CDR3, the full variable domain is EAGVVQSPRYKIIEKKQPVAFWCNPISGHNTLYWYLQNLGQGPELLIRYENEEAVDDSQLPKDRFSAERLKGVDSTLKIQPAELGDSAVYLCASSVKTGSQYNEQFFGPGTRLTVL.

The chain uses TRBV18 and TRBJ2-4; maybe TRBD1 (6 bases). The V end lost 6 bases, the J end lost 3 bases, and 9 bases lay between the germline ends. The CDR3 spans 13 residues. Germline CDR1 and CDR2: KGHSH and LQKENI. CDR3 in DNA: TGTGCCAGCTCGGCGGACAGCAAAAACATTCAGTACTTC. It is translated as CASSADSKNIQYF.

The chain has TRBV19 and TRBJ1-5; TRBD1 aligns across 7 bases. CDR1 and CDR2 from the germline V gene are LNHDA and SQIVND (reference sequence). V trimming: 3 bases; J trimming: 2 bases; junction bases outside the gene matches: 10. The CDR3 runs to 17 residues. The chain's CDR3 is CASSIRQGESGNQPQHF. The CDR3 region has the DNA TGTGCCAGTAGTATCCGGCAGGGGGAGAGCGGCAATCAGCCCCAGCATTTT.

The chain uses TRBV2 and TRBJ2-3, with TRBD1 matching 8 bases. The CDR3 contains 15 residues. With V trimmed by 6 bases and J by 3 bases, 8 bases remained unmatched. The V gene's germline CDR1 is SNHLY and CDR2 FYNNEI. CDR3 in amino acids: CASSAWTGKTDTQYF. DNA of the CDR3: TGTGCCAGCAGCGCCTGGACAGGGAAAACAGATACGCAGTATTTT. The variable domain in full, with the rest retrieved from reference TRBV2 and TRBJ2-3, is EPEVTQTPSHQVTQMGQEVILRCVPISNHLYFYWYRQILGQKVEFLVSFYNNEISEKSEIFDDQFSVERPDGSNFTLKIRSTKLEDSAMYFCASSAWTGKTDTQYFGPGTRLTVL.

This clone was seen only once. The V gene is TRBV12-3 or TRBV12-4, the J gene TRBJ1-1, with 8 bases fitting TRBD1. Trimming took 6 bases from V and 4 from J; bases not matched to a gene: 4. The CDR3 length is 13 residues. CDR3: CASRHRGVTEAFF. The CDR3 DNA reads TGTGCCAGCAGGCACAGGGGGGTCACTGAAGCTTTCTTT.

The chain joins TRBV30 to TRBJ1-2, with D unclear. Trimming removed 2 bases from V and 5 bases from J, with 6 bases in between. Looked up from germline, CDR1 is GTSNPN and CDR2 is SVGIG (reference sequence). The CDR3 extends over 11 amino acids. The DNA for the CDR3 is TGTGCCTGGAGTATGGAGTATGGCTACACCTTC. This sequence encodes CAWSMEYGYTF.